One sample yielded the 12 T cell receptor beta chains listed below, sequenced in a study of shared clonotypes between healthy human individuals. TCRdb's table, derived via immunoSEQ multiplex PCR, lists solely in-frame clones and lacks some. The sample has 530,000 or so clones, 60% to 80% seen once; the top ten hold 9.5% to 15%. The sample consisted of PBMCs. These receptors came from a woman between 40 and 55 years old in good health. Some clones in this sample may be carry-over from other donors' samples.

The V gene is TRBV6-5, the J gene TRBJ2-5; 9 positions match TRBD2. With 7 bases clipped from V and 4 bases from J, the junction kept 4 bases outside the gene matches. Per germline, CDR1 MNHEY and CDR2 SVGAGI. The length of the CDR3 is 13 residues. CDR3 sequence: CASTLAGVETQYF. For the CDR3, the DNA is TGTGCCAGCACCTTAGCGGGGGTAGAGACCCAGTACTTC.

The chain uses TRBV28 and TRBJ1-3, with D maybe TRBD1 (5 bases). CDR3 size: 15 residues. Germline V lookup: CDR1 MDHEN, CDR2 SYDVKM. V was trimmed by 6 bases and J by 2 bases, leaving 14 bases between them. The CDR3 spells CASRPPRGAGNTIYF. For the CDR3, the DNA is TGTGCCAGCAGGCCTCCCCGGGGCGCTGGAAACACCATATATTTT.

This chain connects TRBV30 to TRBJ2-3; D unresolved. The V and J ends lost 0 bases and 8 bases respectively, with 12 bases between them. The CDR3 runs 13 residues. Germline V lookup: CDR1 GTSNPN, CDR2 SVGIG (reference sequence). The DNA for the CDR3 is TGTGCCTGGAGTGTTCACAAAGGAACTACGCAGTATTTT. Translated, it gives CAWSVHKGTTQYF. Full variable domain (outside the CDR3, taken from reference TRBV30 and TRBJ2-3): SQTIHQWPATLVQPVGSPLSLECTVEGTSNPNLYWYRQAAGRGLQLLFYSVGIGQISSEVPQNLSASRPQDRQFILSSKKLLLSDSGFYLCAWSVHKGTTQYFGPGTRLTVL.

This sequence joins TRBV18 and TRBJ2-7; 12 nucleotides agree with TRBD1. CDR3 length: 17 residues. With 1 base clipped from V and 7 bases from J, the junction kept 11 bases outside the gene matches. Germline CDR1 reads KGHSH; CDR2 reads LQKENI. CDR3 region: CASSPQYGDRGPVEQYF. The CDR3 DNA follows: TGTGCCAGCTCACCACAATACGGGGACAGGGGGCCCGTGGAGCAGTACTTC. Full variable domain (outside the CDR3, taken from reference TRBV18 and TRBJ2-7): NAGVMQNPRHLVRRRGQEARLRCSPMKGHSHVYWYRQLPEEGLKFMVYLQKENIIDESGMPKERFSAEFPKEGPSILRIQQVVRGDSAAYFCASSPQYGDRGPVEQYFGPGTRLTVT.

Written as DNA, the CDR3 is TGTGCCAGTAGTTTGCGAGGACCCGAGGAAGAGACCCAGTACTTC. Its protein is CASSLRGPEEETQYF. The chain carries TRBV19 and TRBJ2-5; no firm D call. This CDR3 region has 15 residues. Trimming shortened V by 5 bases and J by 3 bases, and 16 bases separated the two germline ends. The V gene's germline CDR1 is LNHDA and CDR2 SQIVND (reference sequence).

The CDR3 region has the DNA TGTGCCAGCAGCTTAGTAGGGGGGCCTGAGCAGTTCTTC. It specifies CASSLVGGPEQFF. The rearrangement joins TRBV11-3 to TRBJ2-1; D assignment may be TRBD1 or TRBD2 (6 bases each). This CDR3 is built from 13 residues. The V end lost 1 base, the J end lost 9 bases, and 10 bases lay between the germline ends. Per the germline V gene, CDR1 is SGHNT and CDR2 is YENEEA.

The chain recombines TRBV29-1 with TRBJ1-5; D remains unclear. The CDR3 runs 13 residues. Per germline, CDR1 SQVTM and CDR2 ANQGSEA. V gave up 4 bases and J gave up 5 bases, with 12 bases separating them. CDR3 residues: CSVATEAYQPQHF. CDR3 sequence (DNA): TGCAGCGTTGCAACAGAGGCTTATCAGCCCCAGCATTTT.

The V call is TRBV7-9, the J call TRBJ2-5; D is unclear. From germline, CDR1 is SEHNR and CDR2 FQNEAQ (reference sequence). CDR3 size: 13 residues. V lost 1 base and J 1 base, leaving 4 bases between the germline ends. This CDR3 is CASSLDGQETQYF. The CDR3 DNA sequence: TGTGCCAGCAGCTTAGATGGCCAAGAGACCCAGTACTTC.

The CDR3 loop is CASSFRQINSPLHF. The CDR3 bases are TGTGCCAGCAGCTTCCGACAGATTAATTCACCCCTCCACTTT. The J gene is TRBJ1-6, the V gene TRBV27, with a tentative D call TRBD1 (5 bases). Trimming removed 6 bases at V and 6 bases at J, with 12 bases between. The CDR3 runs to 14 residues. The V gene's germline CDR1 is MNHEY and CDR2 SMNVEV (reference sequence).

The chain employs TRBV7-2 and TRBJ1-5, with D unresolved. Germline V gene lookup returns CDR1 SGHTA and CDR2 FQGNSA. This CDR3 is 13 amino acids long. The V end was cut by 4 bases, the J end by 4 bases, with 8 bases between. This chain's CDR3 is CASSSDGNQPQHF. In DNA form, the CDR3 reads TGTGCCAGCAGCTCGGACGGTAATCAGCCCCAGCATTTT. The variable domain in full, completed from reference TRBV7-2 and TRBJ1-5, reads GAGVSQSPSNKVTEKGKDVELRCDPISGHTALYWYRQSLGQGLEFLIYFQGNSAPDKSGLPSDRFSAERTGGSVSTLTIQRTQQEDSAVYLCASSSDGNQPQHFGDGTRLSIL.

The chain uses TRBV18 and TRBJ1-2, with a tentative D call TRBD1 (5 bases). Trimming cost V 8 bases and J 11 bases, with 24 bases left between them. Germline V gene lookup returns CDR1 KGHSH and CDR2 LQKENI. The CDR3 runs 14 residues. The CDR3 region has the DNA TGTGCCAGCGCTAGCCCGACAGTTTCGTCGGGTTACACCTTC. This translates into CASASPTVSSGYTF.

The chain has TRBV6-4 and TRBJ1-1; D is ambiguous. Germline values: CDR1 MRHNA, CDR2 SNTAGT. Trimming left V 6 bases short and J 4 bases short, with 9 bases between. The CDR3 is 12 amino acids. CDR3 bases: TGTGCCAGCAGCGACCCGGGCACTGAAGCTTTCTTT. Translated: CASSDPGTEAFF.